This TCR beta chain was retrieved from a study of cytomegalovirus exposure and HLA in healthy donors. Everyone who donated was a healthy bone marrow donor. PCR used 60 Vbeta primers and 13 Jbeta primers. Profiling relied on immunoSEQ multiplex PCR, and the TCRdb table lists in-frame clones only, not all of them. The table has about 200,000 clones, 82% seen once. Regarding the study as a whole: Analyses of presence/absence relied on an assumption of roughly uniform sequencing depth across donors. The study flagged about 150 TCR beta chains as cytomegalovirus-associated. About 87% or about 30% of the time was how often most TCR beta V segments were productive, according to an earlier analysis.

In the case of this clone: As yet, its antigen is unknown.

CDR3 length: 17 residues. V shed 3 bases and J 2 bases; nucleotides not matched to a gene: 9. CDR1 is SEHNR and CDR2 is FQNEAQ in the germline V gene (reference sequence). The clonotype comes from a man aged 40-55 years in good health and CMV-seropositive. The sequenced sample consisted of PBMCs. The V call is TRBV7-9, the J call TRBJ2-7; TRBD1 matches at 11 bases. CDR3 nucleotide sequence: TGTGCCAGCAGCTTCCGGGACAGGGGGTCATTGGCCTACGAGCAGTACTTC. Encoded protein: CASSFRDRGSLAYEQYF.